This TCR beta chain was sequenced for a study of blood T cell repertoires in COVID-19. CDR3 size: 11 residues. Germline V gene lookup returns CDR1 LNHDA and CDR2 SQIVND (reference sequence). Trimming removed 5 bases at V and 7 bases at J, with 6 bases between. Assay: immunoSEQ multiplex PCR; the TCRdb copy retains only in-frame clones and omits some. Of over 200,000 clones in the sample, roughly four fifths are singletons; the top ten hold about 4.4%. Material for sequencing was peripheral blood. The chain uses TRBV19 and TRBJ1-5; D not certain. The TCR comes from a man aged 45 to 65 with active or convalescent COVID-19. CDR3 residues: CASSEGQPQHF. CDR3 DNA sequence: TGTGCCAGTAGTGAGGGCCAGCCCCAGCATTTT.